This TCR beta chain stems from a study of T cells in tuberculosis. Study outcomes and limitations: The TCR-beta difference was not significant; alpha differences partly reflected length. Active tuberculosis TCR-alpha repertoires lay closer to GMM-specific TCRs than IGRA-negative controls, suggesting clonal expansion.

Unsorted cryopreserved PBMC were sequenced, averaging about 92,000 T cells per clinical donor. Points on this clone: Its antigen remains unknown.

Produced via immunoSEQ multiplex PCR; TCRdb's table is partial and in-frame only. The table has roughly 30,000 clones, roughly nine tenths seen once. This CDR3 has 16 amino acids. Per germline, CDR1 SGHTA and CDR2 FQGNSA. J lost 4 bases, V lost 5 bases, and 8 bases had no gene match. This TCR came from a donor between 10 and 35 years old with latent tuberculosis or without tuberculosis infection. This chain links TRBV7-2 with TRBJ2-1; 10 positions agree with TRBD1. Sequencing input: PBMCs. This CDR3 is CASSLMTGGYYNEQFF. CDR3 in DNA: TGTGCCAGCAGCCTCATGACAGGGGGCTATTACAATGAGCAGTTCTTC. Filled out from reference TRBV7-2 and TRBJ2-1, the complete variable domain reads GAGVSQSPSNKVTEKGKDVELRCDPISGHTALYWYRQSLGQGLEFLIYFQGNSAPDKSGLPSDRFSAERTGGSVSTLTIQRTQQEDSAVYLCASSLMTGGYYNEQFFGPGTRLTVL.